These T cell receptor beta chains were read from a single sample in a study of response to subunit inactivated influenza vaccine. From the RT-PCR reads, TCRdb called clonotypes with MiXCR, one entry per CDR3 protein. The sample has about 570,000 distinct CDR3 sequences, about 11% seen once. The data were also submitted as part of a second study, on T cells expressing NK-cell markers.

Sequences were derived from PBMCs from blood, sampled on the day of vaccination. The receptors stem from a man aged 45-60 years who received an inactivated influenza vaccine. Each CDR3 is given with its conserved first and last residue. Each record gives: CDR3 DNA, CDR3 protein, J gene, CDR3 length, clone size, V gene, D gene. A D gene is named only where the DNA matches it firmly. Clone sizes are given selectively: once, few, many, or a class where the clone is expanded.

CDR3 DNA: TGTGCCAGCAGTGGTGCGTCCCAAGAGACCCAGTACTTC
CDR3 protein: CASSGASQETQYF
J gene: TRBJ2-5
CDR3 length: 13
clone size: .
V gene: TRBV28
D gene: .

CDR3 DNA: TGTGCCAGCAGTGAACATAGTGGGGTCAGCGGAGCCTACGAGCAGTACTTC
CDR3 protein: CASSEHSGVSGAYEQYF
J gene: TRBJ2-7
CDR3 length: 17
clone size: .
V gene: TRBV6-1
D gene: .

CDR3 DNA: TGCGCCAGCAGCTTGACGGGGCTAGCTATACAAGAGACCCAGTACTTC
CDR3 protein: CASSLTGLAIQETQYF
J gene: TRBJ2-5
CDR3 length: 16
clone size: few
V gene: TRBV5-1
D gene: .

CDR3 DNA: TGTGCCAGCAGCCAGCGCGCTGGGGCCAACGTCCTGACTTTC
CDR3 protein: CASSQRAGANVLTF
J gene: TRBJ2-6
CDR3 length: 14
clone size: .
V gene: TRBV3-1
D gene: .

CDR3 DNA: TGCAGTGCTAGAGACGAAAGGAGAGATTCCTTTCGTAAGGAAAAACTGTTTTTT
CDR3 protein: CSARDERRDSFRKEKLFF
J gene: TRBJ1-4
CDR3 length: 18
clone size: few
V gene: TRBV20-1
D gene: .

CDR3 DNA: TGTGCCAGCAGCTTAGTAGCGGGACTCGAGGGCACCGGGGAGCTGTTTTTT
CDR3 protein: CASSLVAGLEGTGELFF
J gene: TRBJ2-2
CDR3 length: 17
clone size: few
V gene: TRBV7-9
D gene: TRBD2

CDR3 DNA: TGCGCCAGCAGCCCTAGGACTAGCGGGTGGGGGTTATACAATGAGCAGTTCTTC
CDR3 protein: CASSPRTSGWGLYNEQFF
J gene: TRBJ2-1
CDR3 length: 18
clone size: .
V gene: TRBV4-3
D gene: TRBD2

CDR3 DNA: TGTGCCAGCAGTTTGGGGGCTGAAGCTTTCTTT
CDR3 protein: CASSLGAEAFF
J gene: TRBJ1-1
CDR3 length: 11
clone size: many
V gene: TRBV5-1
D gene: .

CDR3 DNA: TGCGCCAGCAGCGGAGGGACAGGGTTCGAGACCCAGTACTTC
CDR3 protein: CASSGGTGFETQYF
J gene: TRBJ2-5
CDR3 length: 14
clone size: .
V gene: TRBV5-1
D gene: TRBD1

CDR3 DNA: TGCGCCAGCAACCGTGAGACGGGACCTGGCACTGAAGCTTTCTTT
CDR3 protein: CASNRETGPGTEAFF
J gene: TRBJ1-1
CDR3 length: 15
clone size: few
V gene: TRBV5-1
D gene: .

CDR3 DNA: TGTGCCAGCAGTGTGACAGGGGGATATACTGAAGCTTTCTTT
CDR3 protein: CASSVTGGYTEAFF
J gene: TRBJ1-1
CDR3 length: 14
clone size: many
V gene: TRBV28
D gene: TRBD1

CDR3 DNA: TGTGCCAGCCGGGGGAGGAAAGACACCGGGGAGCTGTTTTTT
CDR3 protein: CASRGRKDTGELFF
J gene: TRBJ2-2
CDR3 length: 14
clone size: few
V gene: TRBV12-3/TRBV12-4
D gene: .

CDR3 DNA: TGCGCCAGCAGCCCCATTGCGGGGGAGGTCGGGACCCAGTACTTC
CDR3 protein: CASSPIAGEVGTQYF
J gene: TRBJ2-5
CDR3 length: 15
clone size: few
V gene: TRBV5-1
D gene: TRBD2

CDR3 DNA: TGCAGCGCCGCCGGGTCTTCAACACGCACAGATACGCAGTATTTT
CDR3 protein: CSAAGSSTRTDTQYF
J gene: TRBJ2-3
CDR3 length: 15
clone size: few
V gene: TRBV29-1
D gene: .

CDR3 DNA: TGTGCCATCAGTGAGTTAGGGAAAGCGAATTCACCCCTCCACTTT
CDR3 protein: CAISELGKANSPLHF
J gene: TRBJ1-6
CDR3 length: 15
clone size: few
V gene: TRBV10-3
D gene: .

CDR3 DNA: TGTGCCACCCGGACAGGGGTCAACACTGAAGCTTTCTTT
CDR3 protein: CATRTGVNTEAFF
J gene: TRBJ1-1
CDR3 length: 13
clone size: .
V gene: TRBV10-3
D gene: TRBD1

CDR3 DNA: TGTGCCAGCAGCCAAGGATTTCCTACAAACAATGAGCAGTTCTTC
CDR3 protein: CASSQGFPTNNEQFF
J gene: TRBJ2-1
CDR3 length: 15
clone size: .
V gene: TRBV4-2
D gene: .

CDR3 DNA: TGTGCCAGCAGTGCATCCGGGGGCGGTGATACGCAGTATTTT
CDR3 protein: CASSASGGGDTQYF
J gene: TRBJ2-3
CDR3 length: 14
clone size: .
V gene: TRBV27
D gene: .

CDR3 DNA: TGTGCCAGCACCCCCTATGGGGGTGATTATGGCTACACCTTC
CDR3 protein: CASTPYGGDYGYTF
J gene: TRBJ1-2
CDR3 length: 14
clone size: few
V gene: TRBV7-9
D gene: .

CDR3 DNA: TGTGCCAGCAGGCCCCCGTGGGGACACTACAATGAGCAGTTCTTC
CDR3 protein: CASRPPWGHYNEQFF
J gene: TRBJ2-1
CDR3 length: 15
clone size: many
V gene: TRBV5-6
D gene: .

CDR3 DNA: TGCGCCAGCAGCTTGGGTGATTCCTTGACCGGGGAGCTGTTTTTT
CDR3 protein: CASSLGDSLTGELFF
J gene: TRBJ2-2
CDR3 length: 15
clone size: many
V gene: TRBV5-1
D gene: .

CDR3 DNA: TGCAGTGCCGTCGGGACAAATAACGAGCAGTACTTC
CDR3 protein: CSAVGTNNEQYF
J gene: TRBJ2-7
CDR3 length: 12
clone size: few
V gene: TRBV20-1
D gene: .

CDR3 DNA: TGTGCCACCAGCAGACCCCGGGGGCGAGATACTGAAGCTTTCTTT
CDR3 protein: CATSRPRGRDTEAFF
J gene: TRBJ1-1
CDR3 length: 15
clone size: many
V gene: TRBV15
D gene: .

CDR3 DNA: TGTGCCAGCAGCCCACAGCCGAGCGGGGGGCTTCGCTTC
CDR3 protein: CASSPQPSGGLRF
J gene: TRBJ2-7
CDR3 length: 13
clone size: .
V gene: TRBV12-3/TRBV12-4
D gene: TRBD2